Reported below is one T cell receptor (beta chain). No antigen is known for it. This specimen belongs to a study of cytomegalovirus exposure and HLA in healthy donors. Study results and limitations: Reported results showed that the classifier diagnosed cytomegalovirus status with high specificity and sensitivity.

The study ran its PCR with 60 Vbeta and 13 Jbeta primers. Repertoires were generated with immunoSEQ multiplex PCR, while TCRdb's copy carries only in-frame clones and drops some. Of roughly 130,000 clones in the sample, approximately 84% are singletons; the top ten hold 2.7%. Trimming removed 2 bases from V and 1 base from J, with 15 bases in between. Germline V gene data show CDR1 as MNHNS and CDR2 as SASEGT. This CDR3 region has 17 residues. The specimen sequenced was PBMCs. The TCR comes from a boy aged 2 to 10 in good health and CMV-seronegative. The rearrangement joins TRBV6-1 to TRBJ1-5; D is undetermined. The CDR3 here is CASSESDSTSSNQPQHF. CDR3 coding DNA: TGTGCCAGCAGTGAAAGTGACTCAACATCGAGCAATCAGCCCCAGCATTTT.